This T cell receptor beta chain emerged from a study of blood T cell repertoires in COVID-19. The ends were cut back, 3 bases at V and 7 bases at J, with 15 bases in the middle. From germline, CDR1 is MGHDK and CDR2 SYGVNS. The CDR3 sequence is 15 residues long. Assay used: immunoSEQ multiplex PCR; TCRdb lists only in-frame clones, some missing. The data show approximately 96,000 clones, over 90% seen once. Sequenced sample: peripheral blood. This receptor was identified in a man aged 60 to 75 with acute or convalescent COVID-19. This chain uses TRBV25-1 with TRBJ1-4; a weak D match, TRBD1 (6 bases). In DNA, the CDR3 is TGTGCCAGCAGTGATTCTCAGGGGATTAGTGAAAAACTGTTTTTT. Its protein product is CASSDSQGISEKLFF.